One T cell receptor beta chain is described in this entry. A split of CD4+ cells into CD45RA+ naive and CD45RA-negative memory subsets was performed. Authors' methods: From ImmunoSEQ came sequences covering only the junction and carrying no quality scores, so filtering differed. TCRdb's copy holds only in-frame clones and misses some; the assay was immunoSEQ multiplex PCR. V and J calls and clone size come straight from that table; D and trimming were deduced from the DNA. The table has around 2.5 million clones, roughly 93% seen once; the top ten hold 0.36%. These data are taken from a study of shared clonotypes between healthy human individuals. Overall study: Donors, aged 18 to 49, were a couple of women and a few men.

The receptor's source is a man younger than 35 in good health. Some clones in this sample may be carry-over from other donors' samples. The sample was naive CD4+ T cells from PBMCs. The subset here: CD45RA+ positively selected.

CDR3 bases: TGTGCCTCTCGGACAGGTGGTAACTATGGCTACACCTTC. Translation: CASRTGGNYGYTF. The chain joins TRBV30 to TRBJ1-2, with 7 bases identical to TRBD1. This CDR3 comprises 13 residues. Germline V lookup: CDR1 GTSNPN, CDR2 SVGIG (reference sequence). Trimming removed 7 bases from V and 1 base from J; junction bases left unmatched: 6.